The clone carrying this T cell receptor (beta chain) was found once. Its cognate antigen is unknown. At one of its ends the junction is not consistent with the germline gene, which may arise from a read error. This sample includes further DNA sequences coding for the same CDR3. The CDR3 consists of 18 residues. The V gene's germline CDR1 is MGHRA and CDR2 YSYEKL. The protocol was immunoSEQ multiplex PCR, while the TCRdb copy is restricted to in-frame clones and leaves out a portion. The sample includes roughly 46,000 clones, roughly 82% seen only once; the top ten take 2.6%. The sample comes from a study of OX40 agonist ivuxolimab in advanced cancers. Broader study findings: Partial responders receiving 0.1-3.0 mg/kg showed among the lowest clonal expansion. Clones of CD4+ and CD8+ blood T cells grew by week 6 at doses of 0.1 to 3.0 mg/kg.

The rearrangement links TRBV4-1 to TRBJ1-1; maybe TRBD1 (5 bases). Sequencing used CD4+ or CD8+ T cells sorted from blood, obtained in a trial of the OX40 agonist ivuxolimab. The origin of this receptor is an adult with an advanced solid tumor such as melanoma, head and neck, liver or kidney cancer. The CDR3 region is CASSPTVSRTRQNTEAFF. As DNA, the CDR3 is TGCGCCAGCAGCCCGACAGTTTCGAGAACCAGACAGAACACTGAGGCTTTCTTT.